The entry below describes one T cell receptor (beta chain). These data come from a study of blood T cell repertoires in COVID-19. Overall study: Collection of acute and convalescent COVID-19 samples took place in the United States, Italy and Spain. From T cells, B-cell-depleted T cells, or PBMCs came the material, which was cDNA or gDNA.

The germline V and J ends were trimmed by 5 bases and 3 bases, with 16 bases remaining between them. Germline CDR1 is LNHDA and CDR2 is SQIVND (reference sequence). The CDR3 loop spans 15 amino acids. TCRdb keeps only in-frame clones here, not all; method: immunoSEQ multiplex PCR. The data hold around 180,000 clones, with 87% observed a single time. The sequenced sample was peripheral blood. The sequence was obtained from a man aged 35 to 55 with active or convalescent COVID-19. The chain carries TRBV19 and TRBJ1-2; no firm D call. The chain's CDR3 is CASSVPGFDDYGYTF. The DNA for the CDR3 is TGTGCCAGTAGTGTACCGGGATTTGATGACTATGGCTACACCTTC.